This T cell receptor beta chain stems from a study of cytomegalovirus exposure and HLA in healthy donors. This clone has only one observation. PCR was performed using 60 Vbeta and 13 Jbeta primers. Produced via immunoSEQ multiplex PCR; TCRdb's table is partial and in-frame only. This sample has some 110,000 clones; 69% occur once, and the top ten carry 3.2%. CDR1 and CDR2 from the germline V gene are MDHEN and SYDVKM. The ends were cut back, 6 bases at V and 2 bases at J, with 13 bases in the middle. This CDR3 comprises 14 residues. The specimen was PBMCs. The rearrangement uses TRBV28 and TRBJ2-5; D perhaps matches TRBD1 (6 bases). This sequence was found in a man in his thirties or forties in good health and CMV-seronegative. CDR3: CASSEQGLQETQYF. CDR3 DNA sequence: TGTGCCAGCAGCGAACAGGGTTTACAAGAGACCCAGTACTTC.